A single sample is the source of the 4 T cell receptor beta chains below, sequenced in a study of T cells after yellow fever vaccination. TCRdb recomputed calls from the 5' RACE reads with MiXCR, one row per CDR3 protein. The sample lists 300,000 to 400,000 distinct CDR3 sequences; 8% to 10% were seen once. Sequenced material: PBMCs, taken on the day of the first yellow fever vaccination. These receptors were collected from a man younger than 35 who received the YFV17D yellow fever vaccine.

The chain joins TRBV7-2 to TRBJ2-1; TRBD1 aligns across 7 bases. CDR3 length: 16 residues. The V and J ends lost 1 base and 3 bases, in that order; junction bases with no gene match: 6. Germline loops: CDR1 SGHTA, CDR2 FQGNSA. CDR3 region: CASSLERGQSYNEQFF. In nucleotides, the CDR3 is TGTGCCAGCAGCTTAGAGAGGGGGCAAAGCTACAATGAGCAGTTCTTC.

The gene calls are TRBV11-2 and TRBJ2-5, with 7 bases that match TRBD1. This CDR3 has 14 residues. J was trimmed by 5 bases and V by 5 bases; bases with no gene match: 8. The germline CDR1 and CDR2 sequences are SGHAT and FQNNGV. CDR3 sequence (DNA): TGTGCCAGCAGCATACAGGGGACGGGGGAGACCCAGTACTTC. As protein: CASSIQGTGETQYF.

The chain couples TRBV4-1 to TRBJ2-5, with no clear D. CDR3 length: 14 amino acids. CDR1 is MGHRA and CDR2 is YSYEKL in the germline V gene. The V end was cut by 3 bases, the J end by 1 base, with 9 bases between. The CDR3, as DNA: TGCGCCAGCAGCCAGAACCCGGGCCAAGAGACCCAGTACTTC. This codes for CASSQNPGQETQYF.

This clonotype was seen more than once but under ten times. The chain couples TRBV4-1 to TRBJ2-1, with 9 nucleotides matching TRBD1. In germline, CDR1 is MGHRA, CDR2 YSYEKL. The CDR3 consists of 18 residues. The V gene end was trimmed by 3 bases and the J gene end by 9 bases; junction bases not matched to a gene: 18. This CDR3 reads CASSQHGTGTFRDREQFF. Here the CDR3 DNA reads TGCGCCAGCAGCCAGCATGGGACAGGGACCTTCCGGGACCGTGAGCAGTTCTTC.